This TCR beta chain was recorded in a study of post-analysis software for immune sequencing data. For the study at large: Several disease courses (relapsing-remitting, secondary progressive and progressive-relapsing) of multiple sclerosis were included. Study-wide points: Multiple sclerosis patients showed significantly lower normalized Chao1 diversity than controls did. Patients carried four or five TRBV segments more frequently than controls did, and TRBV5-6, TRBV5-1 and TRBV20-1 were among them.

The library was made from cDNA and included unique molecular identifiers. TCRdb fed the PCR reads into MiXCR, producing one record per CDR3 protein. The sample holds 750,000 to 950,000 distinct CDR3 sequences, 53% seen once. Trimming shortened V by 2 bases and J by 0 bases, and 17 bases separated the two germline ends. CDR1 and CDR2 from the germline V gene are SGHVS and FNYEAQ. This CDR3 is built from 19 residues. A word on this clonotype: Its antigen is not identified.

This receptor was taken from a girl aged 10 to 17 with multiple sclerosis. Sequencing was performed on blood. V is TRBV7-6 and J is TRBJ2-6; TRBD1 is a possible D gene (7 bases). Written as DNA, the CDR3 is TGTGCCAGCAGCTTAACCCGCGCGGGACAGCGCTCTGGGGCCAACGTCCTGACTTTC. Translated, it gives CASSLTRAGQRSGANVLTF.